This T cell receptor (beta chain) was captured in a study of blood T cells in healthy people across ages (dated by TCRdb to 2013 to 2016). Looking at the study overall: In model experiments, roughly one uniquely barcoded TCR beta cDNA molecule per two T cells was captured by template switching. Donors of different ages were randomly distributed across sequencing lanes to avoid experimental bias. Two additional independent replicas of 1 million unique cDNA reads from the same blood draw were analyzed for two donors (one aged 18 to 29 and one aged 80 or older). Age-related changes in TCR beta repertoire diversity were measured in the study by deep sequencing normalized with unique cDNA molecular identifiers. The donors were split into four age groups: young (average around 15 years), middle-aged (roughly 42), aged (approximately 59) and long-lived (approximately 89). Study-wide findings and limitations: The CMV infection status of donors was not known, potentially confounding age-related changes in expanded clonotypes. The long-lived group showed more naive CD4+ T cells, fewer expanded clones and increased TCR diversity than the aged group, suggesting age selection. Estimates of total diversity based on one million sequenced T cells were regarded as lower bounds and as underestimates. Observed TCR beta diversity per million T cells fell roughly linearly with age, and a significant reduction was already apparent by age roughly 40. The percentage of naive T cells measured by flow cytometry correlated strongly with observed TCR beta diversity. Bulk unsorted PBMC profiling prevented conclusive comparison of naive and antigen-experienced compartments.

CDR1 SGDLS and CDR2 YYNGEE are derived from the germline V gene. Including the terminal cysteine and phenylalanine, the CDR3 comprises 16 residues. The CDR3 DNA has 48 bases and is translated from base 1. V loses 1 base, J loses 1 base, and the germline ends lie 11 bases apart. A few counts support this clonotype. The specificity of this receptor is unknown. The sample holds no much larger clone one base away, and base qualities are not on file. The library was made by 5' RACE. Sequencing was performed on an Illumina HiSeq 2500. A second roughly 7 to 11 cycle PCR used a sample-barcoded 5' primer and a J-beta primer mix. A unique molecular identifier was introduced onto each TCR beta cDNA molecule by a template-switch 5' adaptor carrying 12 random nucleotides. At least 2.5 million CDR3-containing paired-end reads were obtained from each sample. The Mint cDNA synthesis kit, primed by a TRBC-specific oligonucleotide, was used to synthesize first-strand cDNA from all RNA. Following uracil-DNA glycosylase treatment, a first 18-cycle PCR with universal primers M1SS and BC2_uni_R was performed on all cDNA. For the original study's pipeline: For normalization, 1 million high-quality reads, each with a distinct molecular identifier, were randomly selected from each sample. Instead of being binned into consensus sequences, reads with shared molecular identifiers were discarded. MiTCR, run with a Q25 quality threshold and the strictest error-elimination algorithm, handled CDR3 identification, clonotype clustering and error correction. A nonparametric unseen species model with Euler transformation was used to estimate lower-bound total TCR beta diversity. The public sequencing data were trimmed at Q25 with fastp and processed into clonotypes with MiXCR by TCRdb, which kept only in-frame beta chains. Rows are unified per CDR3 protein, each entry keeping the most common DNA and genes. The V and J calls were determined by TCRdb, not by the authors. The sample records approximately 800,000 distinct CDR3 sequences, 62% of which are singletons. Around a quarter of the sample is in the top ten clones.

The donors were 40 or so Caucasian individuals from Russia, aged roughly 6 to 95 years, who were systemically healthy. About 10 milliliters of peripheral blood were drawn from each donor into EDTA-treated Vacutainer tubes. PBMCs were isolated by Ficoll-Paque density-gradient centrifugation, with at least 6 million obtained per sample. Trizol reagent was used to extract total RNA from the PBMCs, yielding at least 5 micrograms per sample. The percentages of naive CD45RAhigh/CD27high T cells were determined by flow cytometry on a PBMC aliquot from every donor. This sequence was found in a man aged 25-45 years in good health. The chain joins TRBV9 to TRBJ2-2; the D gene is perhaps TRBD2, on 7 matching bases. What was sequenced was blood. The CDR3: CASSVNGGLNTGELFF. In nucleotide form, the sequence is TGTGCCAGCAGCGTAAACGGGGGGCTGAACACCGGGGAGCTGTTTTTT.